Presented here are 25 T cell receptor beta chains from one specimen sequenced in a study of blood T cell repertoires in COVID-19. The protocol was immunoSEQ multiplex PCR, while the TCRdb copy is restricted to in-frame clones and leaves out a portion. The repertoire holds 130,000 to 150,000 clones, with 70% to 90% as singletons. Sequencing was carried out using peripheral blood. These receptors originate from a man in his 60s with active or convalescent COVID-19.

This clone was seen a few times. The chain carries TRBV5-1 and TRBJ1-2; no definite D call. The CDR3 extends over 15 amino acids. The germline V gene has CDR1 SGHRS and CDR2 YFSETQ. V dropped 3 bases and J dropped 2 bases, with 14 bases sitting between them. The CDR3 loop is CASSSTGKSNYGYTF. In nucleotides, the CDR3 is TGCGCCAGCAGCTCCACCGGGAAATCAAACTATGGCTACACCTTC.

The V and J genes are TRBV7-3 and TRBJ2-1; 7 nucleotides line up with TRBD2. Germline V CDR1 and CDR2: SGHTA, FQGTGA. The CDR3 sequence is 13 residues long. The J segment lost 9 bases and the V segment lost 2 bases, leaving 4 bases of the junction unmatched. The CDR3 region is CASSLLGEGEQFF. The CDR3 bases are TGTGCCAGCAGCTTACTAGGGGAGGGTGAGCAGTTCTTC.

The CDR3 spells CASSSQGAFGTEAFF. In DNA form, the CDR3 reads TGTGCCAGCAGCTCCCAGGGGGCTTTTGGCACTGAAGCTTTCTTT. The V call is TRBV7-9, the J call TRBJ1-1, with TRBD1 identical over 8 bases. CDR3 length: 15 amino acids. V lost 4 bases to trimming and J lost 4 bases; unmatched junction nucleotides: 8. The germline gives CDR1 SEHNR, CDR2 FQNEAQ (reference sequence). Combining the CDR3 with reference TRBV7-9 and TRBJ1-1 gives the whole variable domain DTGVSQNPRHKITKRGQNVTFRCDPISEHNRLYWYRQTLGQGPEFLTYFQNEAQLEKSRLLSDRFSAERPKGSFSTLEIQRTEQGDSAMYLCASSSQGAFGTEAFFGQGTRLTVV.

CDR3 nucleotide sequence: TGTGCCAGCAGGTCGATGGGGGGAGGGCAGTTCTTC. Protein: CASRSMGGGQFF. V gene TRBV6-5 combines with J gene TRBJ2-1; the D gene is possibly TRBD2 (6 bases). Trimming took 6 bases from V and 12 from J, leaving 15 bases between them. From germline, CDR1 is MNHEY and CDR2 SVGAGI. The CDR3 sequence is 12 residues long.

CDR3 residues: CASSSSLRSFETQYF. CDR3 nucleotide sequence: TGTGCCAGCAGTTCCTCTCTGAGGAGCTTCGAGACCCAGTACTTC. The genes are TRBV27 and TRBJ2-5; D not certain. The CDR3 is 15 residues long. V lost 4 bases and J lost 5, with 17 bases in between. The V gene's germline CDR1 is MNHEY and CDR2 SMNVEV (reference sequence).

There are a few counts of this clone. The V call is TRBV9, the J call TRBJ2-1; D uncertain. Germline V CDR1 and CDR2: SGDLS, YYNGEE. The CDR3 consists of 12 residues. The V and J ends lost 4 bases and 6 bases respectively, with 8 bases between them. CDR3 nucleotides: TGTGCCAGCAGCCCACAGATCAATGAGCAGTTCTTC. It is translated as CASSPQINEQFF.

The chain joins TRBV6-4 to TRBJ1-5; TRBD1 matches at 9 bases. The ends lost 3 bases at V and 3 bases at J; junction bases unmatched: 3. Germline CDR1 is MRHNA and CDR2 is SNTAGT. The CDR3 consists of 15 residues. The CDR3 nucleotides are TGTGCCAGCAGTGAGACAGGGGGATCCAATCAGCCCCAGCATTTT. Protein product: CASSETGGSNQPQHF.

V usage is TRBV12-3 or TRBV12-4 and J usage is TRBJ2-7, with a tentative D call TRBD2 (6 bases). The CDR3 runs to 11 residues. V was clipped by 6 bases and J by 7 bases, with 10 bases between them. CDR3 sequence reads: CASSRRGEQYF. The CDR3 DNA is TGTGCCAGCAGCCGCCGGGGGGAGCAGTACTTC.

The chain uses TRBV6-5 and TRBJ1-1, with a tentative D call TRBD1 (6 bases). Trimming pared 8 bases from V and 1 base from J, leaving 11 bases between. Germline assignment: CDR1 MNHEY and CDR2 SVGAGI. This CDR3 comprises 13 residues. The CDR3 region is CASGRGGNTEAFF. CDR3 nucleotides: TGTGCCAGCGGGAGGGGGGGGAACACTGAAGCTTTCTTT.

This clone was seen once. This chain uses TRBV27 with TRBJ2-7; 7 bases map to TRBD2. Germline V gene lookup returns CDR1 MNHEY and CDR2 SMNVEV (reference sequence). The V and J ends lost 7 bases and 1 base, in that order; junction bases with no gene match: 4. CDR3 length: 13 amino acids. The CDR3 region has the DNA TGTGCCAGCAAACTAGCGCCATCCTACGAGCAGTACTTC. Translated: CASKLAPSYEQYF.

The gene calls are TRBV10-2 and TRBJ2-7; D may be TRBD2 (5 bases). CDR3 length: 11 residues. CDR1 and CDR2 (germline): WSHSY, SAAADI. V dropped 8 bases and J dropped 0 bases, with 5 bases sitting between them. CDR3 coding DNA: TGCGCCAGCGGGAGCTCCTACGAGCAGTACTTC. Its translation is CASGSSYEQYF.

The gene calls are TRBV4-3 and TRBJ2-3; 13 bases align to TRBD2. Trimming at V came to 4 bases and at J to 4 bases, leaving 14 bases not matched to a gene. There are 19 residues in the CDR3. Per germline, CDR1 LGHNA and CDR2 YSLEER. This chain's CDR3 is CASSLRLAGGGGEADTQYF. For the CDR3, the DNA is TGCGCCAGCAGCCTACGACTAGCGGGAGGAGGGGGGGAGGCAGATACGCAGTATTTT.

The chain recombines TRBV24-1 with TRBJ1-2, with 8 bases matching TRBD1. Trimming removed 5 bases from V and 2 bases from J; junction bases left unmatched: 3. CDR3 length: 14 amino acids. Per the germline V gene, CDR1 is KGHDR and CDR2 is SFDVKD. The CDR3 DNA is TGTGCCACCAGTGGGGACAGGTTGAACTATGGCTACACCTTC. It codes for CATSGDRLNYGYTF.

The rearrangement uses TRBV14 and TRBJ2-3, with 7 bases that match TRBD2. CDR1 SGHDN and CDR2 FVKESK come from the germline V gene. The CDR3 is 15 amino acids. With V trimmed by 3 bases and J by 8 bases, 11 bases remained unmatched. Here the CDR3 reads CASSHLPLADGTQYF. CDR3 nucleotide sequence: TGTGCCAGCAGCCACCTCCCCCTAGCGGATGGTACGCAGTATTTT.

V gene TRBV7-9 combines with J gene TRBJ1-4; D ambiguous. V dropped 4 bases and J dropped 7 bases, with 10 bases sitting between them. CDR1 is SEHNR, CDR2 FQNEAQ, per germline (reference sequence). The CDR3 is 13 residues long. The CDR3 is CASSSETSEKLFF. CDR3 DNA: TGTGCCAGCAGCTCAGAGACATCTGAAAAACTGTTTTTT.

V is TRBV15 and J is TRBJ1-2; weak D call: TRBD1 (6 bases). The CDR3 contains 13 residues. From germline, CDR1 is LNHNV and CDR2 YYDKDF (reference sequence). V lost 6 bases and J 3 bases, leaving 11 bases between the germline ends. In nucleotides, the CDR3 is TGTGCCACCAGACAGGGTACCCACTATGGCTACACCTTC. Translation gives CATRQGTHYGYTF.

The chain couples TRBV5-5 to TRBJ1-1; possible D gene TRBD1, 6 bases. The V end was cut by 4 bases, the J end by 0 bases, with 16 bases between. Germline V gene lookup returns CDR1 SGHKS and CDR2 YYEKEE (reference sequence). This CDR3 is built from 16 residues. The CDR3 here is CASSLTYRQVNTEAFF. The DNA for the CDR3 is TGTGCCAGCAGCCTCACCTACAGACAGGTGAACACTGAAGCTTTCTTT.

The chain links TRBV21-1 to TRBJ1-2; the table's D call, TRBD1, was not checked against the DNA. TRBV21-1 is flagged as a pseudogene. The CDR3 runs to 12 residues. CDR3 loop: CASQGQVYGYTF. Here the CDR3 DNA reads TGTGCCAGCCAAGGACAGGTCTATGGCTACACCTTC.

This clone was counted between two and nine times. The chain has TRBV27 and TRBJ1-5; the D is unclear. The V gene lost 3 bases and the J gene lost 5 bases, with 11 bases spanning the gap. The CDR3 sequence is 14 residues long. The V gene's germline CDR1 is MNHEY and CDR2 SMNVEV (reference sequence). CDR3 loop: CASSFLTGDQPQHF. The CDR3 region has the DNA TGTGCCAGCAGTTTCCTAACGGGTGATCAGCCCCAGCATTTT.

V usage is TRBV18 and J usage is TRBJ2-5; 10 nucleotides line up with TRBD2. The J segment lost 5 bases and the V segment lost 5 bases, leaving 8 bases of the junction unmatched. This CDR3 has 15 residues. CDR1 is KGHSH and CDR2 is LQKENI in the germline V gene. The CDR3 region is CASSSPGLAWETQYF. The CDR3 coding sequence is TGTGCCAGCTCATCCCCGGGACTAGCGTGGGAGACCCAGTACTTC. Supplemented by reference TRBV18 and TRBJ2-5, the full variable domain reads NAGVMQNPRHLVRRRGQEARLRCSPMKGHSHVYWYRQLPEEGLKFMVYLQKENIIDESGMPKERFSAEFPKEGPSILRIQQVVRGDSAAYFCASSSPGLAWETQYFGPGTRLLVL.

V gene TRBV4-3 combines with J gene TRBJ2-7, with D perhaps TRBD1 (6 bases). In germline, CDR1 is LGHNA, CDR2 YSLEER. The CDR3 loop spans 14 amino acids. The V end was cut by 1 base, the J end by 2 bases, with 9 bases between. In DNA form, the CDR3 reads TGCGCCAGCAGCCAAGTACAGGGCCCCTACGAGCAGTACTTC. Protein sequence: CASSQVQGPYEQYF.

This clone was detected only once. The CDR3 DNA follows: TGCAGTGCTAGTACCCAGGGGGGCTGGGGGACCCAGTACTTC. It is translated as CSASTQGGWGTQYF. J is TRBJ2-5 and V is TRBV20-1; D might be TRBD1 (7 bases). Germline CDR1 is DFQATT and CDR2 is SNEGSKA (reference sequence). Trimming removed 3 bases at V and 7 bases at J, with 18 bases between. This CDR3 is built from 14 residues.

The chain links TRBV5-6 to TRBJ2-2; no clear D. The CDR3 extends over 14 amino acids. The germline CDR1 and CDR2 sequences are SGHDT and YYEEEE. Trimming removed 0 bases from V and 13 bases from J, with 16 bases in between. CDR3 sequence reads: CASSLVRPPMGLFF. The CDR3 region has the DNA TGTGCCAGCAGCTTGGTCAGGCCCCCCATGGGGCTGTTTTTT.

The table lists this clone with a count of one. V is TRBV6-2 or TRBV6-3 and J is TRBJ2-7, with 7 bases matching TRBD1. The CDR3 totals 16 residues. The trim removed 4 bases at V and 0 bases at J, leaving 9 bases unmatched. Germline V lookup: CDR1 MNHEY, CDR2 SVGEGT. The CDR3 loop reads CASSSLQGFSSYEQYF. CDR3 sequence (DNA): TGTGCCAGCAGTTCTCTACAGGGGTTCAGCTCCTACGAGCAGTACTTC.

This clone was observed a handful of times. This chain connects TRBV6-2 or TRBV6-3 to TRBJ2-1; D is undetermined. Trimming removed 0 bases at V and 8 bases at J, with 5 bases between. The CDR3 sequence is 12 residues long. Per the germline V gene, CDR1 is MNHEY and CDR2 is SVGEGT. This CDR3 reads CASSYSAHEQFF. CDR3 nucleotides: TGTGCCAGCAGTTACTCGGCCCATGAGCAGTTCTTC.